The 2 T cell receptor beta chains below were found in one sample sequenced in a study of T-cell memory formation after mild COVID-19. Each CDR3 protein is one row after TCRdb ran MiXCR on the 5' RACE reads. The table lists 380,000 or so distinct CDR3 sequences, roughly 14% of them singletons. Sample: PBMCs or a T cell subset sorted from them (not recorded which). These receptors were taken from a man aged 18 to 35 who had mild COVID-19 (a few samples of this study predate the infection). Cell type and time point are not known.

J is TRBJ2-1 and V is TRBV7-9; D call uncertain. V dropped 7 bases and J dropped 5 bases, with 15 bases sitting between them. The CDR3 extends over 14 amino acids. Germline loops: CDR1 SEHNR, CDR2 FQNEAQ (reference sequence). The CDR3 here is CASKVGQSNNEQFF. Here the CDR3 DNA reads TGTGCCAGCAAAGTAGGGCAGTCGAACAATGAGCAGTTCTTC.

This clonotype was counted between two and nine times. The V call is TRBV7-2, the J call TRBJ2-3; 14 bases match TRBD2. Germline CDR1 reads SGHTA; CDR2 reads FQGNSA. The CDR3 runs to 19 residues. The junction had 14 bases not matched to a gene; V was cut back by 3 bases and J by 6 bases. The DNA for the CDR3 is TGTGCCAGCAGCTTGACAGCCGGACTAGCGGGGGGACCCCAGGATACGCAGTATTTT. Residues: CASSLTAGLAGGPQDTQYF.